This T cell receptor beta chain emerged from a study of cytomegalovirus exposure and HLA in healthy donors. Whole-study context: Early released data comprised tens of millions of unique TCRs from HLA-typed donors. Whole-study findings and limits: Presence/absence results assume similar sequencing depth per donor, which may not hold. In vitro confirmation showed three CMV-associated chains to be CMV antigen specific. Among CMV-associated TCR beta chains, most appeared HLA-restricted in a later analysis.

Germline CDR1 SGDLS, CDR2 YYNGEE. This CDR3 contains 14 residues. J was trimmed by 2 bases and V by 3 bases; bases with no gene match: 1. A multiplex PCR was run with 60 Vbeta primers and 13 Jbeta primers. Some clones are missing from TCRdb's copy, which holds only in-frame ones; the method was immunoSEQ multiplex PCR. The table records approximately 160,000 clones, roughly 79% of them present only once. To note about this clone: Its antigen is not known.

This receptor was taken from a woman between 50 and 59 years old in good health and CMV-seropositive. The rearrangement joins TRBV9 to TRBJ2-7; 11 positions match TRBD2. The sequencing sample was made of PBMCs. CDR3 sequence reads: CASSEGLAAYEQYF. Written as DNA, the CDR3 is TGTGCCAGCAGCGAGGGACTAGCGGCCTACGAGCAGTACTTC.